This entry lists 19 T cell receptor beta chains sequenced from one sample in a study of T cells in Graves' hyperthyroidism and ophthalmopathy. Amplification yielded TCR beta CDR3 regions, with RNA transcripts as the source. In the first-round RT-PCR of the TCR CDR3, the HTBI primer set was used. One entry per CDR3 protein results from TCRdb running MiXCR on the multiplex PCR reads. The repertoire has hundreds of thousands of distinct CDR3 sequences, roughly 13% of them found once; the top ten carry 9.2%. Sequenced material: blood. The receptors stem from a woman between 18 and 29 years old with Graves' hyperthyroidism.

J is TRBJ1-5 and V is TRBV19; TRBD1 aligns across 7 bases. The V and J ends lost 6 bases and 0 bases, in that order; junction bases with no gene match: 11. CDR1 and CDR2 (germline): LNHDA, SQIVND (reference sequence). The CDR3 has 17 residues. This CDR3 is CASRLMGQSYSNQPQHF. CDR3 sequence (DNA): TGTGCCAGTAGACTAATGGGACAGTCGTATAGCAATCAGCCCCAGCATTTT.

In this sample, this clonotype turned up a few times. The V and J genes are TRBV27 and TRBJ2-2; TRBD2 agrees at 8 bases. J gave up 6 bases and V 3 bases, and 6 bases lay outside the gene matches. Germline V gene lookup returns CDR1 MNHEY and CDR2 SMNVEV (reference sequence). CDR3 size: 15 residues. The CDR3 is CASSLGLVTSGELFF. As DNA, the CDR3 is TGTGCCAGCAGTTTGGGACTAGTCACTTCCGGGGAGCTGTTTTTT.

This clonotype was seen many times. The chain's CDR3 is CASSWGQGAQTEAFF. The CDR3 coding sequence is TGTGCCAGCAGTTGGGGACAGGGGGCTCAGACTGAAGCTTTCTTT. J is TRBJ1-1 and V is TRBV6-1, with 12 bases matching TRBD1. This CDR3 region has 15 residues. With 5 bases clipped from V and 5 bases from J, the junction kept 6 bases outside the gene matches. Germline CDR1 is MNHNS and CDR2 is SASEGT.

This clonotype has a count of ten or more. The rearrangement uses TRBV7-2 and TRBJ1-3, with D maybe TRBD1 (5 bases). From germline, CDR1 is SGHTA and CDR2 FQGNSA. V was pared by 2 bases and J by 0 bases, with 14 bases between. The CDR3 runs 17 residues. CDR3 sequence (DNA): TGTGCCAGCAGCTTACGAACAAGGGGCTCCTCTGGAAACACCATATATTTT. It codes for CASSLRTRGSSGNTIYF.

This clonotype was counted a few times. The chain joins TRBV5-4 to TRBJ2-3; D unresolved. The V gene lost 4 bases and the J gene lost 0 bases, with 6 bases spanning the gap. The CDR3 contains 13 residues. Germline CDR1 is SGHNT and CDR2 is YYREEE (reference sequence). CDR3 residues: CASSKDSTDTQYF. The CDR3 nucleotides are TGTGCCAGCAGCAAGGATAGCACAGATACGCAGTATTTT.

The chain joins TRBV5-1 to TRBJ1-4, with D possibly matching TRBD1 (5 bases). The germline V and J ends were trimmed by 2 bases and 6 bases, with 17 bases remaining between them. Germline V gene lookup returns CDR1 SGHRS and CDR2 YFSETQ. This CDR3 has 16 amino acids. This CDR3 is CASSFSSGGGDEKLFF. The DNA of the CDR3 is TGCGCCAGCAGCTTTTCTTCGGGGGGAGGAGATGAAAAACTGTTTTTT. Based on the CDR3 plus reference TRBV5-1 and TRBJ1-4, the full variable domain is KAGVTQTPRYLIKTRGQQVTLSCSPISGHRSVSWYQQTPGQGLQFLFEYFSETQRNKGNFPGRFSGRQFSNSRSEMNVSTLELGDSALYLCASSFSSGGGDEKLFFGSGTQLSVL.

This clonotype was detected many times. The V gene is TRBV20-1, the J gene TRBJ2-5; 7 bases agree with TRBD2. CDR3 length: 12 residues. CDR1 is DFQATT and CDR2 is SNEGSKA in the germline V gene (reference sequence). J gave up 3 bases and V 6 bases, and 4 bases lay outside the gene matches. Here the CDR3 reads CSAPLAEETQYF. For the CDR3, the DNA is TGCAGTGCCCCGCTAGCGGAAGAGACCCAGTACTTC.

Remarks on this clonotype: A much more abundant neighbour one base away suggests this may be a read error. V usage is TRBV4-1 and J usage is TRBJ2-5; 11 bases agree with TRBD1. With 4 bases clipped from V and 12 bases from J, the junction kept 13 bases outside the gene matches. This CDR3 is built from 15 residues. The germline V gene has CDR1 MGHRA and CDR2 YSYEKL. The chain's CDR3 is CASSRAEDRGRLEYF. CDR3 sequence (DNA): TGCGCCAGCAGCCGAGCAGAGGACAGGGGGCGACTCGAGTACTTC.

The sample holds many counts of this clonotype. The V and J genes are TRBV7-9 and TRBJ2-3; D gene ambiguous. The ends were cut back, 6 bases at V and 7 bases at J, with 14 bases in the middle. The germline CDR1 and CDR2 sequences are SEHNR and FQNEAQ (reference sequence). There are 13 residues in the CDR3. Here the CDR3 DNA reads TGTGCCAGCAGATACTCGACCCCTAATACGCAGTATTTT. It translates to CASRYSTPNTQYF.

The sample holds many counts of this clonotype. The rearrangement links TRBV7-2 to TRBJ2-7, with D uncertain. CDR3 length: 15 residues. Trimming left V 1 base short and J 1 base short, with 11 bases between. CDR1 is SGHTA, CDR2 FQGNSA, per germline. The CDR3, as DNA: TGTGCCAGCAGCTTAGACCTAACTGATTCCTACGAGCAGTACTTC. Protein sequence: CASSLDLTDSYEQYF.

This clonotype was detected ten times or more. The chain has TRBV28 and TRBJ2-1, with 9 positions matching TRBD2. Germline CDR1 is MDHEN and CDR2 is SYDVKM. This CDR3 contains 15 residues. V gave up 6 bases and J gave up 3 bases; unmatched junction bases: 6. CDR3 sequence (DNA): TGTGCCAGCAGGTTAGCGGGAGTGGGCTACAATGAGCAGTTCTTC. It yields the protein CASRLAGVGYNEQFF.

At least ten counts were recorded for this clonotype. The rearrangement links TRBV7-9 to TRBJ2-1; 14 bases align to TRBD2. This CDR3 is built from 16 residues. V gave up 5 bases and J gave up 9 bases; unmatched junction bases: 9. Germline assignment: CDR1 SEHNR and CDR2 FQNEAQ (reference sequence). CDR3 DNA sequence: TGTGCCAGCAGCCCCCGACTAGCGGGGGGGCAGGGTGAGCAGTTCTTC. The encoded protein is CASSPRLAGGQGEQFF.

This clonotype was seen at least ten times. This chain links TRBV29-1 with TRBJ1-1; a weak D match, TRBD1 (6 bases). Trimming took off 6 bases at V and 2 bases at J, with 16 bases between the two ends. The CDR3 is 14 amino acids. The germline gives CDR1 SQVTM, CDR2 ANQGSEA. The CDR3 DNA sequence: TGCAGCGTAAACAGGGACACAACCAACACTGAAGCTTTCTTT. This encodes CSVNRDTTNTEAFF.

A few counts support this clonotype. This may come from a read error, since a much larger clone is one base off. This chain's CDR3 is CASNLWKGMNTEAFF. The CDR3 nucleotides are TGCGCCAGCAACTTGTGGAAGGGCATGAACACTGAAGCTTTCTTT. V and J are TRBV5-1 and TRBJ1-1; D is uncertain. Germline V lookup: CDR1 SGHRS, CDR2 YFSETQ. The CDR3 totals 15 residues. The full variable domain, rest sourced from reference TRBV5-1 and TRBJ1-1, is KAGVTQTPRYLIKTRGQQVTLSCSPISGHRSVSWYQQTPGQGLQFLFEYFSETQRNKGNFPGRFSGRQFSNSRSEMNVSTLELGDSALYLCASNLWKGMNTEAFFGQGTRLTVV.

There are a few counts of this clonotype. This clone may be a read error of a much larger clone one base away. The chain carries TRBV2 and TRBJ2-5; perhaps D is TRBD1 or TRBD2 (6 bases each). This CDR3 region has 14 residues. Germline CDR1 SNHLY, CDR2 FYNNEI. The V end lost 7 bases, the J end lost 3 bases, and 15 bases lay between the germline ends. CDR3 protein: CASISTGGKETQYF. In DNA form, the CDR3 reads TGTGCCAGCATCTCGACAGGAGGGAAAGAGACCCAGTACTTC.

The table lists this clonotype with a few counts. This rearrangement joins TRBV7-2 to TRBJ1-6; D unclear. The CDR3 is 13 residues long. From germline, CDR1 is SGHTA and CDR2 FQGNSA. Trimming removed 0 bases from V and 7 bases from J, with 4 bases in between. CDR3 sequence (DNA): TGTGCCAGCAGCTTAGCCTGGAATTCACCCCTCCACTTT. Translating gives CASSLAWNSPLHF.

This clonotype was counted at least ten times. This chain joins TRBV6-1 and TRBJ1-1, with 8 positions matching TRBD1. Germline values: CDR1 MNHNS, CDR2 SASEGT. The CDR3 has 16 residues. The ends lost 5 bases at V and 1 base at J; junction bases unmatched: 9. As DNA, the CDR3 is TGTGCCAGCAGTAAAACAGGACAGGGTTCGAACACTGAAGCTTTCTTT. It specifies CASSKTGQGSNTEAFF.

Concerning this clonotype itself: This clone may be a read error of a much larger clone one base away. The rearrangement links TRBV20-1 to TRBJ2-3; D is possibly TRBD1 (5 bases). CDR1 is DFQATT and CDR2 is SNEGSKA in the germline V gene (reference sequence). The CDR3 is 13 amino acids. Trimming removed 6 bases at V and 2 bases at J, with 12 bases between. CDR3 amino acids: CSARQKNTDTQYF. As DNA, the CDR3 is TGCAGTGCCCGACAGAAAAACACAGATACGCAGTATTTT.

This clonotype turned up a few times. The rearrangement uses TRBV20-1 and TRBJ2-1; D call uncertain. Trimming took off 2 bases at V and 4 bases at J, with 15 bases between the two ends. The CDR3 is 15 residues long. Germline CDR1 and CDR2: DFQATT and SNEGSKA (reference sequence). CDR3 DNA: TGCAGTGCTAGAAAGGCAGTGAGTGGTTACAATGAGCAGTTCTTC. This encodes CSARKAVSGYNEQFF.